Included here is one T cell receptor beta chain sequence, with context. No antigen is known for it. A single record per CDR3 protein comes from TCRdb applying MiXCR to the RT-PCR reads. Seen here are about 800,000 distinct CDR3 sequences, 21% observed once, and the top ten hold roughly 10%. The sample is drawn from a study of response to subunit inactivated influenza vaccine. Regarding the study as a whole: The authors proposed limited new T cell recruitment per seasonal influenza vaccination.

This TCR derives from a middle-aged man who received an inactivated influenza vaccine. The specimen was PBMCs from blood, collected more than 4 days after vaccination.

CDR3 DNA: TGTGCCAGCAGCTTCGGGGGCGACTACGAGCAGTACTTC. Translating it yields CASSFGGDYEQYF. The gene calls are TRBV7-9 and TRBJ2-7; the D gene could be TRBD1 or TRBD2 (6 bases each). The CDR3 sequence is 13 residues long. Germline CDR1 reads SEHNR; CDR2 reads FQNEAQ (reference sequence). V lost 3 bases to trimming and J lost 3 bases, with 9 bases between them.